The rows below give T cell receptor beta chains drawn from one sample of a study of pediatric ulcerative colitis. Here immunoSEQ multiplex PCR was the method, and the copy in TCRdb shows in-frame clones only, minus some. The repertoire holds tens of thousands of clones, with around 78% as singletons. Sequenced input: gut tissue. These TCRs come from a girl aged 10-17 years with moderate ulcerative colitis. The CDR3 runs from the conserved cysteine through the conserved F or W. Each record gives: J gene, D gene, V gene, clone size, CDR3 DNA, CDR3 protein. D genes are given only for firm matches. Clone size is shown for a subset of rows, as once, few, many or a class of expanded clone.

>TRBJ2-7|NA|TRBV20-1|NA
TGCAGTACAAGGACTGCCTACGAGCAGTACTTC
CSTRTAYEQYF
>TRBJ2-3|NA|TRBV5-6|NA
TGTGCCAGCAGTCGGAGGGTTTTTAGCACAGATACGCAGTATTTT
CASSRRVFSTDTQYF
>TRBJ2-2|TRBD1|TRBV10-3|once
TGTGCCATCAGGGTGGCGGGACAGGGTTTGGGCACCGGGGAGCTGTTTTTT
CAIRVAGQGLGTGELFF
>TRBJ2-7|NA|TRBV2|NA
TGTGCCAGCAGTGAATCCGGCGACAGCACCTCCTACGAGCAGTACTTC
CASSESGDSTSYEQYF
>TRBJ1-2|NA|TRBV7-9|once
TGTGCCAGCAGCTTAGAATCGGGACTGCACCGCCGAGCTAACTATGGCTACACCTTC
CASSLESGLHRRANYGYTF
>TRBJ2-7|NA|TRBV4-2|NA
TGTGCCAGCAGCCAGGGGCCTTACGAGCAGTACTTC
CASSQGPYEQYF
>TRBJ1-1|NA|TRBV27|NA
TGTGCCAGCCGGTGGGGAGGGGAAGGCACTGAAGCTTTCTTT
CASRWGGEGTEAFF
>TRBJ1-2|NA|TRBV7-9|NA
TGTGCCAGCAGCTTAGCGCCAGGGGACTATGGCTACACCTTC
CASSLAPGDYGYTF
>TRBJ1-5|NA|TRBV6-1|NA
TGTGCCAGTAGAGGTGCGGGGTTTCATCAGCCCCAGCATTTT
CASRGAGFHQPQHF
>TRBJ2-3|TRBD2|TRBV25-1|NA
TGTGCCAGCAGTCTTTTAGCGGGAGGGGGAGATACGCAGTATTTT
CASSLLAGGGDTQYF
>TRBJ2-2|TRBD2|TRBV7-9|NA
TGTGCCAGCAGCGCGCGGGGGGCGGGCACCGGGGAGCTGTTTTTT
CASSARGAGTGELFF
>TRBJ2-7|TRBD2|TRBV7-2|NA
TGTGCCAGCAGCCTCTGGACTAGCGGGGCCATCTACGAGCAGTACTTC
CASSLWTSGAIYEQYF
>TRBJ2-3|NA|TRBV11-3|few
TGTGCCAGCAGCCTGGAGTCTACAGATACGCAGTATTTT
CASSLESTDTQYF
>TRBJ1-4|NA|TRBV6-5|once
TGTGCCAGCAGGGGAATGCAGGGAAAACTGTTTTTT
CASRGMQGKLFF
>TRBJ1-2|TRBD1|TRBV6-1|medium-sized
TGTGCCAGCAGTGACATGGGACAGAGCTATGGCTACACCTTC
CASSDMGQSYGYTF
>TRBJ1-5|NA|TRBV10-3|NA
TGTGCCATCAGTGAGTCAGTGGGGGGTAGCAATCAGCCCCAGCATTTT
CAISESVGGSNQPQHF
>TRBJ1-6|NA|TRBV7-2|NA
TGTGCCAGCAGCTTAGTCGACAGAGGGACACCCCTCCACTTT
CASSLVDRGTPLHF
>TRBJ1-2|NA|TRBV28|NA
TGTGCCAGCAGTTTATGGGGCAGAGACTATGGCTACACCTTC
CASSLWGRDYGYTF
>TRBJ1-2|TRBD1|TRBV2|once
TGTGCCAGCAGTGAAGGAGGGGGCGGGTACTATGGCTACACCTTC
CASSEGGGGYYGYTF
>TRBJ1-5|TRBD1|TRBV5-1|few
TGCGCCAGCAGCTTGGTACCGGTGGACAGGAATTATCAGCCCCAGCATTTT
CASSLVPVDRNYQPQHF